This TCR beta chain was sequenced in a study of CD8 T cells in Susac syndrome. An amount of RNA that ranged from roughly 0.45 to 1 ug was reverse transcribed with random hexamers. The immunoSEQ assay covered 54 Vbeta and 13 Jbeta segments for CDR3. TCRdb re-called the immunoSEQ multiplex PCR reads with MiXCR, one entry per CDR3 protein. In the table there are 150,000 to 200,000 distinct CDR3 sequences, 85% to 95% of which are singletons. Sequencing input: CD4+ T cells from PBMCs. This clonotype was obtained from a human donor in good health.

The CDR3, as DNA: TGCAGTGCTGACACCGGGGAGACCCAGTACTTC. Translated, it gives CSADTGETQYF. The chain carries TRBV20-1 and TRBJ2-5, with D uncertain. The CDR3 consists of 11 residues. CDR1 and CDR2 from the germline V gene are DFQATT and SNEGSKA (reference sequence). V lost 5 bases, J lost 5 bases, and 9 bases lay in between.